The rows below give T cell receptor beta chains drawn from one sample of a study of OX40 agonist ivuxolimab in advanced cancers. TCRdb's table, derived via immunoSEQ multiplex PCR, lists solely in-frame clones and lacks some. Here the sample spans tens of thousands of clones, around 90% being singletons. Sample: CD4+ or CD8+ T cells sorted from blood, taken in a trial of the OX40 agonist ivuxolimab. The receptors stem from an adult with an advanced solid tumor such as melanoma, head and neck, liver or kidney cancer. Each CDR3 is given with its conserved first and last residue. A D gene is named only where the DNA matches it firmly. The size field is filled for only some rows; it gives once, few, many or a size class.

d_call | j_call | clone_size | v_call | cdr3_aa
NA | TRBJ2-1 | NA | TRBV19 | CASSIIAGYNEQFF
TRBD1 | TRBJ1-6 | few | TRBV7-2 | CASSDPGQGRSPLHF
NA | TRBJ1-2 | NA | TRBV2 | CASSVSGDGYTF
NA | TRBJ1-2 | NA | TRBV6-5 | CASSYQQLGSRRGYTF
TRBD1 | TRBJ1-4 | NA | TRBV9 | CASSSSTGNGEKLFF
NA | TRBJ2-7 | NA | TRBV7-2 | CASRQVGADSYEQYF
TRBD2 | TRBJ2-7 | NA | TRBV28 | CASSFSSGGAEAYEQYF
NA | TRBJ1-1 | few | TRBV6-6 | CASSQTGNTEAFF
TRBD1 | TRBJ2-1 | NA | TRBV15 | CATSRDQGQGTYNEQFF
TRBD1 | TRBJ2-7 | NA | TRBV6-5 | CASSPGQGVYEQYF
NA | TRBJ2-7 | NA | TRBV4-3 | CASSQGFGQSYEQYF
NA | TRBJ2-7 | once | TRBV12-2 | CASRLANGTDLYEQYF
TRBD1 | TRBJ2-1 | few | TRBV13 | CASTTYNSGQGIHNEQFF
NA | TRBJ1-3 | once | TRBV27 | CASSTAARLGNTIYF
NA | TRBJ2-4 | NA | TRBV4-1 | CASSQDRILAKNIQYF
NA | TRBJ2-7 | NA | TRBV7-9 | CASSLAGDEQYF
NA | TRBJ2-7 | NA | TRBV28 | CASSFISYEQYF
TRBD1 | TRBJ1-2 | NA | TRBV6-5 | CASGYSGTGLYGYTF
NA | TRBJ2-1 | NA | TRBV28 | CASSSYSGSSYNEQFF
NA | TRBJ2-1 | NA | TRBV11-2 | CASSFSGNEQFF